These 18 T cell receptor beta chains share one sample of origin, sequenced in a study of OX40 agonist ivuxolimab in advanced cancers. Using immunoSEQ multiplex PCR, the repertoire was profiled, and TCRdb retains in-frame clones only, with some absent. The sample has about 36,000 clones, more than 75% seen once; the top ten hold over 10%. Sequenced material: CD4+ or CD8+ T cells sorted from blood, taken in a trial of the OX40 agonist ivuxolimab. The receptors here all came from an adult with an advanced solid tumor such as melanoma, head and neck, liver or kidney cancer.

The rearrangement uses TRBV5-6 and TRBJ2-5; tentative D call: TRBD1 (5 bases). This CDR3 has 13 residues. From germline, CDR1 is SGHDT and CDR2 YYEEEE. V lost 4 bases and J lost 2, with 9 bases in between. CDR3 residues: CASSPTVQETQYF. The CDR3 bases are TGTGCCAGCAGCCCGACAGTACAAGAGACCCAGTACTTC.

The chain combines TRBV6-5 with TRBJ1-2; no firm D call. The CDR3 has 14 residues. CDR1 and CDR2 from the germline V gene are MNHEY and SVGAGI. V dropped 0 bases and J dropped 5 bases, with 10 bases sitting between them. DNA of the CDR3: TGTGCCAGCAGTTACTCGAACGCAGTATATGGCTACACCTTC. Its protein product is CASSYSNAVYGYTF.

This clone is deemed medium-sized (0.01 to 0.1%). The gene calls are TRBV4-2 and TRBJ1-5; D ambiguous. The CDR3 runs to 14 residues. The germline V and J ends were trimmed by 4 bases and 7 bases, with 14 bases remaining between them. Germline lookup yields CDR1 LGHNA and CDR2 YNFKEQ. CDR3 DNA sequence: TGTGCCAGCAGCCTTTGGAAAGAAGGGCAGCCCCAGCATTTT. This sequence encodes CASSLWKEGQPQHF.

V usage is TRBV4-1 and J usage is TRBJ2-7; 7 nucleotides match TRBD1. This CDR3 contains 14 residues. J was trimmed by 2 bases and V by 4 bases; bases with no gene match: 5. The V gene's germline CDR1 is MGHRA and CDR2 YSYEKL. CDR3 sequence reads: CASSLTGQTYEQYF. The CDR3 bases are TGCGCCAGCAGCCTTACGGGACAGACCTACGAGCAGTACTTC.

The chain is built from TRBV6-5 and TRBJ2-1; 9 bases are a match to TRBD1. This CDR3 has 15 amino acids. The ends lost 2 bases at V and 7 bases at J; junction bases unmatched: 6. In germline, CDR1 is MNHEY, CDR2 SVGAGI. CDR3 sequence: CASSYPGTGRNEQFF. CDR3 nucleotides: TGTGCCAGCAGTTACCCTGGGACAGGGCGGAATGAGCAGTTCTTC.

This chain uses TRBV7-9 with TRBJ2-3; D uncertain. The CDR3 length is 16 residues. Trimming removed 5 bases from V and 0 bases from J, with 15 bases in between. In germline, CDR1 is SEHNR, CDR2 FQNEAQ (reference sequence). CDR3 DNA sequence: TGTGCCAGCAGCCAACCCGTGTCCTTTAGCACAGATACGCAGTATTTT. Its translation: CASSQPVSFSTDTQYF.

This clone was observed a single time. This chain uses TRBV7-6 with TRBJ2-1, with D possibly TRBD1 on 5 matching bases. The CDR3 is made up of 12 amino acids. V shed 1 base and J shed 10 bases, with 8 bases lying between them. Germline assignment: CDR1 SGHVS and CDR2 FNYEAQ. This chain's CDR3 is CASSLVAGEQFF. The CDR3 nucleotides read TGTGCCAGCAGCTTAGTGGCAGGGGAGCAGTTCTTC.

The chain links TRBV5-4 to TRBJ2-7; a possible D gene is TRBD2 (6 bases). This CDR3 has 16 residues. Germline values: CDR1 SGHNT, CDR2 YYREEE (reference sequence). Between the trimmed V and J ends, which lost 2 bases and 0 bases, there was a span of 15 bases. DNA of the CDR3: TGTGCCAGCAGCTTCGGAGTGGGGGGTTACTCCTACGAGCAGTACTTC. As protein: CASSFGVGGYSYEQYF.

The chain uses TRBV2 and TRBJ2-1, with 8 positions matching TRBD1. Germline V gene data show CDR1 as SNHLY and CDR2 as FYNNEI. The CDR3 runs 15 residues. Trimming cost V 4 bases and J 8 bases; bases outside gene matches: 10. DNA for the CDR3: TGTGCCAGCAGTGGACGGACAGGGCCAAGCCATGAGCAGTTCTTC. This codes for CASSGRTGPSHEQFF.

CDR3 nucleotide sequence: TGTGCCAGCAGCCCACCCCTAGCGGGAGAGGACAATGAGCAGTTCTTC. It is translated as CASSPPLAGEDNEQFF. J is TRBJ2-1 and V is TRBV9, with 10 positions matching TRBD2. This CDR3 is built from 16 residues. Looked up from germline, CDR1 is SGDLS and CDR2 is YYNGEE. The trim removed 4 bases at V and 5 bases at J, leaving 9 bases unmatched.

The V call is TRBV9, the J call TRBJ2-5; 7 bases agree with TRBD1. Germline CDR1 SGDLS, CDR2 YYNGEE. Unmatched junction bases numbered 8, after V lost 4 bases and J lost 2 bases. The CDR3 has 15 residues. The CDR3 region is CASSTETGRQETQYF. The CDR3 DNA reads TGTGCCAGCAGCACTGAGACAGGGCGACAAGAGACCCAGTACTTC.

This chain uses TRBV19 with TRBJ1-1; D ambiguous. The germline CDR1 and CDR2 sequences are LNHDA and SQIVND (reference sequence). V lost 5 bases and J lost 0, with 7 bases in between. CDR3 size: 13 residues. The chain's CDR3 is CASSAGLNTEAFF. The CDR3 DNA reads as TGTGCCAGTAGTGCTGGACTGAACACTGAAGCTTTCTTT.

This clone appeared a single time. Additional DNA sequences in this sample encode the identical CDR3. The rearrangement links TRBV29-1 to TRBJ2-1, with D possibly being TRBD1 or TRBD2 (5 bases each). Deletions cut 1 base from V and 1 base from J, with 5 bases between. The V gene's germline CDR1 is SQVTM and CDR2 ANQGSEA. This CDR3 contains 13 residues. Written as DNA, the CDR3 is TGCAGCGTTGAAGGGGGGTCCTACAATGAGCAGTTCTTC. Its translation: CSVEGGSYNEQFF.

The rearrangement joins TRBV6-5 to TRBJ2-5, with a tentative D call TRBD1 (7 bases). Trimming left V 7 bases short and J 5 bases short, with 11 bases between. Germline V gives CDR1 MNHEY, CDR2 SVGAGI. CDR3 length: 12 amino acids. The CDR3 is CASTPGGETQYF. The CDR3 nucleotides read TGTGCCAGCACGCCAGGGGGGGAGACCCAGTACTTC.

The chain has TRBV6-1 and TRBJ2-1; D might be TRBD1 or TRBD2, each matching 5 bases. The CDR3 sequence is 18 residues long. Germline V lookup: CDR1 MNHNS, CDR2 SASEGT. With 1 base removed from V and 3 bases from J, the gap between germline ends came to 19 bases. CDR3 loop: CASSEGDGGSLDYNEQFF. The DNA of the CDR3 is TGTGCCAGCAGTGAAGGGGATGGGGGAAGTTTGGACTACAATGAGCAGTTCTTC.

The CDR3 region is CASSSGRGTAYVGEQYF. The CDR3 nucleotides read TGTGCCAGCAGCTCAGGTAGGGGGACAGCGTACGTGGGCGAGCAGTACTTC. The V and J genes are TRBV11-1 and TRBJ2-7, with 7 bases aligning to TRBD1. The CDR3 has 17 residues. V trimming: 4 bases; J trimming: 6 bases; junction bases outside the gene matches: 18. Germline CDR1 is SGHAT and CDR2 is FQDESV (reference sequence).

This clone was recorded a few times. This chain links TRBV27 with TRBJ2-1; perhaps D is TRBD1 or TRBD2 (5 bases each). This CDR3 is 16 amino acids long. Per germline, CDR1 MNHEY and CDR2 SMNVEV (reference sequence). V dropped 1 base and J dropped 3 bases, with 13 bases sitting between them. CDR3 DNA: TGTGCCAGCAGTTTATTGGTGGGACCCTTCTACAATGAGCAGTTCTTC. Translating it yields CASSLLVGPFYNEQFF.

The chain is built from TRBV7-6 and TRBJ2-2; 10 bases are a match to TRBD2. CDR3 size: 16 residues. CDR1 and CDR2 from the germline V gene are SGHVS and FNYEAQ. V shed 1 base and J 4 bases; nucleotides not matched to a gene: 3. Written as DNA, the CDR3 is TGTGCCAGCAGCTTAGAGCCTAGCGGGAGCACCGGGGAGCTGTTTTTT. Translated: CASSLEPSGSTGELFF.